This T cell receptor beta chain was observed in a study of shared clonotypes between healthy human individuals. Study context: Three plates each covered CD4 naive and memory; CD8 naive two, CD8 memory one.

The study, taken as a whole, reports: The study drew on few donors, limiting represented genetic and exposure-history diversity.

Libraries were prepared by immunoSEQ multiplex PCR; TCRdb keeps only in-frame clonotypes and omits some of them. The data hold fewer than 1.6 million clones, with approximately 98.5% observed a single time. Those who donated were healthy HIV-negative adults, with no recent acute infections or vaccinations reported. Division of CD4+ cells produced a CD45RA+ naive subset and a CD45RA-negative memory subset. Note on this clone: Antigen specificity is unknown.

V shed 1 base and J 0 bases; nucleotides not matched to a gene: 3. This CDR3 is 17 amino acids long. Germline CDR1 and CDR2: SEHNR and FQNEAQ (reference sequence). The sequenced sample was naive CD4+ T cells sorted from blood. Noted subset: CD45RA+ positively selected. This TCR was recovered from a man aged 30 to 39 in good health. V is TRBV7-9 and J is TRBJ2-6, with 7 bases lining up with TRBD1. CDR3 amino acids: CASSLGQGASGANVLTF. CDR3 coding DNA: TGTGCCAGCAGCTTAGGACAGGGTGCCTCTGGGGCCAACGTCCTGACTTTC.